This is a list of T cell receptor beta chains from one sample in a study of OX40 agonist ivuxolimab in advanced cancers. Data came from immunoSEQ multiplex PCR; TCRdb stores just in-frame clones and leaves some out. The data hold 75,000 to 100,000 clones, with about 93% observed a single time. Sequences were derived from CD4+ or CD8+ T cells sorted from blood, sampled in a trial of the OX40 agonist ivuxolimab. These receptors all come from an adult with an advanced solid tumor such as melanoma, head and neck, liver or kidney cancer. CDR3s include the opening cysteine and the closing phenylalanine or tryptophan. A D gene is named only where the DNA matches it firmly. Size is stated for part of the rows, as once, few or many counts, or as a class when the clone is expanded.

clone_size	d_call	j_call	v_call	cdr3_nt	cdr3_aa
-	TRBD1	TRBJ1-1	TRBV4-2	TGTGCCAGCAGCCAAGGTCCGGACAGGGGTTTCACTGAAGCTTTCTTT	CASSQGPDRGFTEAFF
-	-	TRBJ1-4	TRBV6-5	TGTGCCAGCAAGGTCAGGGGAGCAACTAATGAAAAACTGTTTTTT	CASKVRGATNEKLFF
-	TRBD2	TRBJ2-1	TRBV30	TGTGCCTGGAGCCCTAGCGGGAGAGGATACAATGAGCAGTTCTTC	CAWSPSGRGYNEQFF
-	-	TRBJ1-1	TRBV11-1	TGTGCCAGCAGCTTAGGGTCAAGGGGTGGCACTGAAGCTTTCTTT	CASSLGSRGGTEAFF
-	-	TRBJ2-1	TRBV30	TGTGCCTGGAATCTCAGGTCGGAACTGGCGGGAAATGAGCAGTTCTTC	CAWNLRSELAGNEQFF
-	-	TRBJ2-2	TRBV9	TGTGCCAGCAGCGTAGCCCACACCGGGGAGCTGTTTTTT	CASSVAHTGELFF
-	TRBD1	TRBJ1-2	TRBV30	TGTGCCTGGAGGTCCAAGGCGGGACAGGGGCCCAGGGGACGTCAAGCTAACTATGGCTACACCTTC	CAWRSKAGQGPRGRQANYGYTF
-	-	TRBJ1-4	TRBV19	TGTGCCAGTAGTACCGGGGTTTACAGGGTGAATGAAAAACTGTTTTTT	CASSTGVYRVNEKLFF
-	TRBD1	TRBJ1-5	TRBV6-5	TGTGCCAGCAGCCGGACAGGGGGCGGTCAGCCCCAGCATTTT	CASSRTGGGQPQHF
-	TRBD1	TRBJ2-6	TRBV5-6	TGTGCCAGCAGTCGATACGGGACAGGGTTCAGCTCTGGGGCCAACGTCCTGACTTTC	CASSRYGTGFSSGANVLTF
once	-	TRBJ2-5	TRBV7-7	TGTGCTAGCAGCTTAACGGGACTCGCGGTGGAGACCCAGTACTTC	CASSLTGLAVETQYF
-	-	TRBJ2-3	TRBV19	TGTGCCAGTAGTATAGGTCTCCGGGACATAACCCCAGATACGCAGTATTTT	CASSIGLRDITPDTQYF
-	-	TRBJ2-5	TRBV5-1	TGCGCCAGCAGCTTGGCCGGGAGTTTGGAGACCCAGTACTTC	CASSLAGSLETQYF
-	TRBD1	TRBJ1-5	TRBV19	TGTGCCAGTAGTATGAACAGGGGAGAGGCCCAGCATTTT	CASSMNRGEAQHF
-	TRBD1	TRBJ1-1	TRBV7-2	TGTGCCAGCAGCTGGACAGGAATGAACACTGAAGCTTTCTTT	CASSWTGMNTEAFF
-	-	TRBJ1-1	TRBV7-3	TGTGCCAGCAGCTTCGGGGTCGGTACCACTGAAGCTTTCTTT	CASSFGVGTTEAFF
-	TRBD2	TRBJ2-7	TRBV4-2	TGTGCCAGCAGCCTCGGAACCGGGACTAGTAGCGAGCAGTACTTC	CASSLGTGTSSEQYF
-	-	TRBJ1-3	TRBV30	TGTGCCTGGAGTGCACGGGGATCTGGAAACACCATATATTTT	CAWSARGSGNTIYF
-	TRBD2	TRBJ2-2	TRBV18	TGTGCCAGCTCACCAGGCGGGGGCACCGGGGAGCTGTTTTTT	CASSPGGGTGELFF
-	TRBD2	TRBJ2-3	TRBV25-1	TGTGCCAGCAGTGAATGGAGGGCTAGCGGGAAGACAGATACGCAGTATTTT	CASSEWRASGKTDTQYF
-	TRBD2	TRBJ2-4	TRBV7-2	TGTGCCAGCAGCCTACAAAACCGGGACTATACTCGTACCAAAAACATTCAGTACTTC	CASSLQNRDYTRTKNIQYF
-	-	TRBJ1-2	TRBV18	TGTGCCAGCTCGCTGGGGGCGGCGGGTGGCTACACCTTC	CASSLGAAGGYTF
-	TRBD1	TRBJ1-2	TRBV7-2	TGTGCCAGCAGCTTACCAGGGGGTTATGGCTACACCTTC	CASSLPGGYGYTF
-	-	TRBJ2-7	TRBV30	TGTGCCTGGAGACAGGGTATCCGGGTTCCGTACTTC	CAWRQGIRVPYF
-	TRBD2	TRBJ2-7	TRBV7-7	TGTGCTAGCAGCATAAGGGAGGGAAAAGCCTACGAGCAGTACTTC	CASSIREGKAYEQYF
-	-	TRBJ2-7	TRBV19	TGTGCCAGTAGTATATGGTACGGGAGCTCCTACGAGCAGTACTTC	CASSIWYGSSYEQYF
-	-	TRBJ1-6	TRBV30	TGTGCCTGCGAAGCCGGGGCCACTGGAAATTCACCCCTCCACTTT	CACEAGATGNSPLHF
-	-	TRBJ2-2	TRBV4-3	TGCGCCAGCAGCCAAGACGCGTATCTAGCCGACACCGGGGAGCTGTTTTTT	CASSQDAYLADTGELFF
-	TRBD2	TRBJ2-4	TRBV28	TGTGCCAGCAGTCCGGAAGGACTAGCCGTTGACATTCAGTACTTC	CASSPEGLAVDIQYF
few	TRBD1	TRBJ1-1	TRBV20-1	TGCAGTGCTAACAGGGGACCGGCTTTCTTT	CSANRGPAFF
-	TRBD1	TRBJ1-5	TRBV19	TGTGCCAGTAGTACCCACGGGACAGCAAGAATCAAGCCCCAGCATTTT	CASSTHGTARIKPQHF
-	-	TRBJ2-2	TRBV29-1	TGCAGCGTTGGTCAGACCACCGGGGAGCTGTTTTTT	CSVGQTTGELFF
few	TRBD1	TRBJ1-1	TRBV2	TGTGCCAGCAGGGGGCAGGGGGAAGGGACTGAAGCTTTCTTT	CASRGQGEGTEAFF